Listed below are T cell receptor beta chains from one sample, sequenced in a study of cytomegalovirus exposure and HLA in healthy donors. The protocol was immunoSEQ multiplex PCR, while the TCRdb copy is restricted to in-frame clones and leaves out a portion. In the table there are a few hundred thousand clones, about 80% of which are singletons. Sequencing used PBMCs. All receptors come from a girl aged 2-10 years in good health and CMV-seronegative. Each CDR3 is given with its conserved first and last residue. A D gene is named only where the DNA matches it firmly. Size values are once, few and many counts, or a class for expanded clones, and some rows have none.

>once|TRBJ1-3|TRBD1|TRBV7-9
CASSTRQGDGNTIYF
TGTGCCAGCAGCACCCGACAGGGTGATGGAAACACCATATATTTT
>.|TRBJ2-3|.|TRBV18
CASSPADTQYF
TGTGCCAGCTCACCGGCCGATACGCAGTATTTT
>few|TRBJ1-6|TRBD1|TRBV6-1
CATQRQGSSPLHF
TGTGCCACCCAACGACAGGGATCTTCACCCCTCCACTTT
>.|TRBJ2-7|TRBD1|TRBV13
CASSQQGAYEQYF
TGTGCCAGCAGCCAGCAGGGGGCCTACGAGCAGTACTTC
>.|TRBJ2-2|.|TRBV11-2
CASSCQTSPTPNTGELFF
TGTGCCAGCAGCTGTCAAACTAGCCCAACACCGAACACCGGGGAGCTGTTTTTT
>.|TRBJ2-1|TRBD2|TRBV5-4
CASSLAGGRSSYNEQFF
TGTGCCAGCAGCTTGGCCGGGGGGAGAAGCTCCTACAATGAGCAGTTCTTC
>.|TRBJ2-7|.|TRBV30
CAWSVLREQYF
TGTGCCTGGAGTGTACTCCGGGAGCAGTACTTC
>once|TRBJ2-3|TRBD2|TRBV10-3
CAISESSGGGTDTQYF
TGTGCCATCAGTGAGTCGAGCGGGGGCGGCACAGATACGCAGTATTTT
>.|TRBJ1-2|.|TRBV28
CASSLGGYGYTF
TGTGCCAGCAGTTTAGGAGGGTATGGCTACACCTTC
>.|TRBJ2-7|TRBD2|TRBV30
CAWTSSEGMGLAGGPPYEQYF
TGTGCCTGGACCTCATCGGAGGGGATGGGACTAGCGGGAGGGCCCCCCTACGAGCAGTACTTC
>.|TRBJ2-2|TRBD1|TRBV4-1
CASSQVGKGALGELFF
TGCGCCAGCAGCCAAGTGGGAAAGGGGGCTCTCGGGGAGCTGTTTTTT
>.|TRBJ1-1|TRBD1|TRBV19
CATLTGGTEAFF
TGTGCCACCCTGACAGGGGGCACTGAAGCTTTCTTT
>once|TRBJ1-5|.|TRBV5-8
CASSLLGTSQPQHF
TGTGCCAGCAGCTTGCTCGGGACATCGCAGCCCCAGCATTTT
>.|TRBJ1-2|.|TRBV27
CASGAPSQGRDNYGYTF
TGTGCCAGCGGGGCCCCTTCACAAGGGCGGGATAACTATGGCTACACCTTC
>.|TRBJ2-2|.|TRBV18
CASSPQGGNTGELFF
TGTGCCAGCTCACCTCAGGGAGGGAACACCGGGGAGCTGTTTTTT
>.|TRBJ2-3|.|TRBV5-1
CASSSGDSTDTQYF
TGCGCCAGCAGCTCCGGGGACTCCACAGATACGCAGTATTTT